The 21 T cell receptor beta chains reported below all come from one sample, sequenced in a study of shared clonotypes between healthy human individuals. TCRdb's table, derived via immunoSEQ multiplex PCR, lists solely in-frame clones and lacks some. The table records a few million clones, over 90% of them present only once. Sequencing was performed on naive CD4+ T cells from PBMCs. Subset denoted: CD45RA+ positively selected. These TCRs come from a man between 18 and 35 years old in good health. Some clones in this sample may be carry-over from other donors' samples.

This chain uses TRBV19 with TRBJ1-1; possible D gene TRBD1, 5 bases. V was clipped by 5 bases and J by 4 bases, with 20 bases between them. CDR3 length equals 16 residues. Germline-derived CDR1 and CDR2 are LNHDA and SQIVND (reference sequence). The CDR3 spells CASSPAPGGGATEAFF. CDR3 bases: TGTGCCAGTAGTCCCGCCCCCGGTGGGGGTGCCACTGAAGCTTTCTTT.

The genes are TRBV5-1 and TRBJ2-5; D unresolved. Trimming cost V 2 bases and J 4 bases, with 6 bases left between them. The CDR3 has 12 residues. Germline loops: CDR1 SGHRS, CDR2 YFSETQ. For the CDR3, the DNA is TGCGCCAGCAGCTTAAACTTAGAGACCCAGTACTTC. Its translation is CASSLNLETQYF.

This clone is a singleton in its sample. The rearrangement links TRBV7-9 to TRBJ1-1, with unresolved D. The V and J ends lost 3 bases and 2 bases respectively, with 7 bases between them. CDR1 SEHNR and CDR2 FQNEAQ come from the germline V gene (reference sequence). The CDR3 length is 13 residues. CDR3 in amino acids: CASSLEDNTEAFF. CDR3 DNA sequence: TGTGCCAGCAGCTTGGAGGATAACACTGAAGCTTTCTTT.

The chain has TRBV4-1 and TRBJ2-7; D unresolved. This CDR3 spans 15 amino acids. CDR1 is MGHRA and CDR2 is YSYEKL in the germline V gene. The V end lost 3 bases, the J end lost 4 bases, and 16 bases lay between the germline ends. The CDR3 DNA reads TGCGCCAGCAGCCATCCCCCAGGAACATTATACGAGCAGTACTTC. Residues: CASSHPPGTLYEQYF.

The V gene is TRBV2, the J gene TRBJ1-2; no clear D gene. The CDR3 length is 14 residues. Trimming removed 7 bases from V and 8 bases from J, with 20 bases in between. Germline V gives CDR1 SNHLY, CDR2 FYNNEI. The CDR3 is CASIRGRPGQGYTF. The CDR3 DNA is TGTGCCAGCATCCGAGGACGGCCCGGGCAAGGCTACACCTTC.

The V and J genes are TRBV30 and TRBJ1-1; tentative D call: TRBD1 (5 bases). The germline gives CDR1 GTSNPN, CDR2 SVGIG (reference sequence). The CDR3 runs to 13 residues. Trimming stripped 1 base from V and 5 bases from J, with 11 bases between. CDR3 protein: CAWSAFRGTEAFF. The CDR3 DNA sequence: TGTGCCTGGAGTGCCTTTCGGGGGACTGAAGCTTTCTTT.

In its sample, this clone was seen a few times. This sequence joins TRBV5-1 and TRBJ1-1; D unresolved. This CDR3 has 15 amino acids. Germline CDR1 and CDR2: SGHRS and YFSETQ. V lost 4 bases and J 1 base, leaving 14 bases between the germline ends. The CDR3 spells CASSGRRWENTEAFF. Written as DNA, the CDR3 is TGCGCCAGCAGCGGACGGCGGTGGGAGAACACTGAAGCTTTCTTT.

The table lists this clone with a few counts. The sample holds other DNA sequences that translate to the same CDR3. This chain uses TRBV5-1 with TRBJ2-5; perhaps TRBD1 as D (6 bases). In germline, CDR1 is SGHRS, CDR2 YFSETQ. The CDR3 contains 13 residues. Deletions cut 4 bases from V and 5 bases from J, with 12 bases between. The CDR3 DNA is TGCGCCAGCAGCCAACAGGGTGGGGAGACCCAGTACTTC. Its protein is CASSQQGGETQYF.

The V gene is TRBV5-1, the J gene TRBJ1-1; D is unresolved. Germline values: CDR1 SGHRS, CDR2 YFSETQ. The CDR3 extends over 16 amino acids. The V end was cut by 0 bases, the J end by 0 bases, with 12 bases between. CDR3 nucleotide sequence: TGCGCCAGCAGCTTGGCTTCTGGGCAGATGAACACTGAAGCTTTCTTT. Amino acids: CASSLASGQMNTEAFF.

In DNA form, the CDR3 reads TGTGCCAGCAGTGATGACAGAGTCGGAAAACTGTTTTTT. It yields the protein CASSDDRVGKLFF. The V call is TRBV6-1, the J call TRBJ1-4, with D tentatively TRBD1 (5 bases). There are 13 residues in the CDR3. Trimming cost V 3 bases and J 10 bases, with 12 bases left between them. The germline gives CDR1 MNHNS, CDR2 SASEGT.

This sequence joins TRBV20-1 and TRBJ2-3, with no clear D. V was trimmed by 7 bases and J by 2 bases, leaving 7 bases between them. Germline-derived CDR1 and CDR2 are DFQATT and SNEGSKA (reference sequence). The CDR3 consists of 11 residues. CDR3 amino acids: CSVRTTDTQYF. CDR3 DNA: TGCAGTGTCCGGACCACAGATACGCAGTATTTT.

The chain is built from TRBV7-9 and TRBJ1-4, with D perhaps matching TRBD1 (5 bases). V gave up 5 bases and J gave up 10 bases, with 20 bases separating them. The CDR3 sequence is 15 residues long. The germline V gene encodes CDR1 SEHNR and CDR2 FQNEAQ (reference sequence). CDR3 region: CASSVDRAPAGKLFF. CDR3 DNA sequence: TGTGCCAGCAGCGTAGACAGAGCCCCGGCTGGAAAACTGTTTTTT.

This clone was picked up a small number of times. This chain uses TRBV10-3 with TRBJ2-1, with TRBD2 identical over 13 bases. Trimming removed 5 bases from V and 9 bases from J; junction bases left unmatched: 4. The germline V gene has CDR1 ENHRY and CDR2 SYGVKD. There are 14 residues in the CDR3. The CDR3 sequence: CAISLLAGGSEQFF. CDR3 nucleotides: TGTGCCATCAGTCTACTAGCGGGAGGGAGTGAGCAGTTCTTC.

A word on this clone: Additional DNA sequences in this sample encode the identical CDR3. The rearrangement joins TRBV18 to TRBJ2-3, with D unresolved. CDR3 length: 12 residues. Looked up from germline, CDR1 is KGHSH and CDR2 is LQKENI. V gave up 6 bases and J gave up 0 bases, with 4 bases separating them. The CDR3 DNA reads as TGTGCCAGCTCGCCGAGCACAGATACGCAGTATTTT. It specifies CASSPSTDTQYF. Complete variable domain (other parts from reference TRBV18 and TRBJ2-3): NAGVMQNPRHLVRRRGQEARLRCSPMKGHSHVYWYRQLPEEGLKFMVYLQKENIIDESGMPKERFSAEFPKEGPSILRIQQVVRGDSAAYFCASSPSTDTQYFGPGTRLTVL.

The V call is TRBV11-2, the J call TRBJ2-7; D is unclear. This CDR3 comprises 14 residues. The germline V gene encodes CDR1 SGHAT and CDR2 FQNNGV. The V end lost 4 bases, the J end lost 6 bases, and 16 bases lay between the germline ends. The CDR3 reads CASSSIGSTGEQYF. DNA of the CDR3: TGTGCCAGCAGCTCGATAGGATCGACGGGCGAGCAGTACTTC.

This chain links TRBV21-1 with TRBJ2-7; TRBD2, the D gene given by the table, was not confirmed from the DNA. TRBV21-1 represents a pseudogene. CDR3 length: 16 residues. The CDR3: CASTQRSREGLYEQYF. Here the CDR3 DNA reads TGTGCCAGCACCCAACGGTCACGGGAGGGCCTCTACGAGCAGTACTTC.

This chain joins TRBV19 and TRBJ2-1, with a tentative D call TRBD1 (6 bases). CDR3 length equals 14 residues. V lost 5 bases, J lost 7 bases, and 15 bases lay in between. Germline CDR1 is LNHDA and CDR2 is SQIVND (reference sequence). Here the CDR3 DNA reads TGTGCCAGTAGTGCCACCGGGACAAGGAATGAGCAGTTCTTC. Encoded protein: CASSATGTRNEQFF.

This clone was found once. The J gene is TRBJ1-5, the V gene TRBV5-1; possibly TRBD1 for D (5 bases). The CDR3 runs to 14 residues. Germline V gives CDR1 SGHRS, CDR2 YFSETQ. V shed 4 bases and J shed 3 bases, with 11 bases lying between them. For the CDR3, the DNA is TGCGCCAGCAGCCAGGGACTCAACAATCAGCCCCAGCATTTT. Its translation is CASSQGLNNQPQHF.

This chain connects TRBV5-6 to TRBJ2-7; D is possibly TRBD2 (5 bases). The V gene lost 4 bases and the J gene lost 4 bases, with 15 bases spanning the gap. The CDR3 runs 14 residues. CDR1 and CDR2 from the germline V gene are SGHDT and YYEEEE. The CDR3 coding sequence is TGTGCCAGCAGCGCGGGTCCAGCACCTTACGAGCAGTACTTC. Protein sequence: CASSAGPAPYEQYF.

The V gene is TRBV2, the J gene TRBJ1-2; 12 bases match TRBD1. This CDR3 region has 16 residues. V dropped 5 bases and J dropped 3; count of bases not matched to a gene: 7. Germline V CDR1 and CDR2: SNHLY, FYNNEI. In DNA, the CDR3 is TGTGCCAGCAGTACCGGGACAGGGGGCGGCCACTATGGCTACACCTTC. It translates to CASSTGTGGGHYGYTF.

J is TRBJ2-5 and V is TRBV27, with 11 bases fitting TRBD2. This CDR3 spans 15 amino acids. Germline V gives CDR1 MNHEY, CDR2 SMNVEV (reference sequence). Trimming removed 5 bases from V and 4 bases from J; junction bases left unmatched: 6. In nucleotides, the CDR3 is TGTGCCAGCAGTGCCCTACTAGCGGGAGTAGAGACCCAGTACTTC. It encodes CASSALLAGVETQYF.